The 17 T cell receptor beta chains below come from one sample, sequenced in a study of response to subunit inactivated influenza vaccine (dated by TCRdb to 2017 to 2018). Library prep was done by RT-PCR. Instrument on record: Illumina HiSeq 2500. In TCRdb, the public reads were trimmed at Q25 with fastp and aligned with MiXCR, with productive beta chains retained. Rows matching on CDR3 protein sequence are summarized as one entry with the most common DNA and genes. This sample has some 850,000 distinct CDR3 sequences in its table, and 18% of those were observed once. The leading ten clones occupy around 9.9% of the sample. The starting material was PBMCs from blood, obtained around 5 days after vaccination. The receptors were sampled from a man aged 50-60 years who received an inactivated influenza vaccine. Donor details come from another sample of the same person, matched by shared clones.

This clonotype showed up just a few times. This sequence joins TRBV7-9 and TRBJ2-5; D perhaps matches TRBD1 (5 bases). V was pared by 2 bases and J by 3 bases, with 10 bases between. CDR1 and CDR2 from the germline V gene are SEHNR and FQNEAQ (reference sequence). This CDR3 region has 14 residues. The chain's CDR3 is CASSLFDREETQYF. The CDR3 nucleotides are TGTGCCAGCAGCTTATTTGACAGAGAAGAGACCCAGTACTTC.

This sequence joins TRBV20-1 and TRBJ2-3, with no clear D. Germline V lookup: CDR1 DFQATT, CDR2 SNEGSKA (reference sequence). There are 15 residues in the CDR3. The V end lost 2 bases, the J end lost 6 bases, and 18 bases lay between the germline ends. The CDR3 loop reads CSARPLYGIGDTQYF. The CDR3 nucleotides are TGCAGTGCTAGACCCCTATACGGTATTGGGGATACGCAGTATTTT.

The genes are TRBV7-2 and TRBJ1-2; D is unresolved. CDR3 length: 13 amino acids. V was clipped by 1 base and J by 2 bases, with 5 bases between them. The germline gives CDR1 SGHTA, CDR2 FQGNSA. CDR3 DNA sequence: TGTGCCAGCAGCTTAGACATGAACTATGGCTACACCTTC. Translating it yields CASSLDMNYGYTF.

This clonotype was detected a few times. The chain recombines TRBV7-9 with TRBJ2-7; the D is unclear. Trimming removed 1 base at V and 7 bases at J, with 5 bases between. The CDR3 extends over 11 amino acids. Germline values: CDR1 SEHNR, CDR2 FQNEAQ (reference sequence). CDR3 nucleotides: TGTGCCAGCAGCTTAGAATGGGAGCAGTACTTC. Translating gives CASSLEWEQYF.

This chain joins TRBV20-1 and TRBJ2-3, with TRBD2 matching over 7 bases. The ends lost 6 bases at V and 4 bases at J; junction bases unmatched: 13. The CDR3 extends over 15 amino acids. Germline CDR1 and CDR2: DFQATT and SNEGSKA (reference sequence). CDR3 amino acids: CSATASSGGADTQYF. The DNA of the CDR3 is TGCAGTGCGACCGCGTCTAGCGGTGGGGCAGATACGCAGTATTTT.

This clonotype turned up a few times. A junction boundary mismatches the germline segment, possibly from a read error. V is TRBV5-6 and J is TRBJ1-2; TRBD1 might be the D (6 bases). CDR3 length equals 14 residues. Germline V lookup: CDR1 SGHDT, CDR2 YYEEEE. The CDR3 coding sequence is TGTGCCAGCAGTTTGGAAAGGGGGGCTGACGGCTACACCTTC. Translation gives CASSLERGADGYTF.

This CDR3 reads CASSFIGGSQPLAKNIQYF. CDR3 sequence (DNA): TGTGCCAGCAGCTTTATTGGGGGTTCCCAACCTCTAGCCAAAAACATTCAGTACTTC. This chain links TRBV5-4 with TRBJ2-4; D might be TRBD1 or TRBD2, each matching 5 bases. Trimming removed 2 bases from V and 0 bases from J, with 21 bases in between. This CDR3 region has 19 residues. Germline V lookup: CDR1 SGHNT, CDR2 YYREEE (reference sequence). The whole variable domain, filled in from reference TRBV5-4 and TRBJ2-4, reads ETGVTQSPTHLIKTRGQQVTLRCSSQSGHNTVSWYQQALGQGPQFIFQYYREEENGRGNFPPRFSGLQFPNYSSELNVNALELDDSALYLCASSFIGGSQPLAKNIQYFGAGTRLSVL.

The sample holds a few counts of this clonotype. The chain recombines TRBV15 with TRBJ2-7, with no clear D. The CDR3 has 14 amino acids. The germline V gene has CDR1 LNHNV and CDR2 YYDKDF (reference sequence). Trimming shortened V by 3 bases and J by 2 bases, and 11 bases separated the two germline ends. CDR3 residues: CATSSLLGPYEQYF. For the CDR3, the DNA is TGTGCCACCAGCAGCCTACTGGGCCCCTACGAGCAGTACTTC. Combining the CDR3 with reference TRBV15 and TRBJ2-7 gives the whole variable domain DAMVIQNPRYQVTQFGKPVTLSCSQTLNHNVMYWYQQKSSQAPKLLFHYYDKDFNNEADTPDNFQSRRPNTSFCFLDIRSPGLGDTAMYLCATSSLLGPYEQYFGPGTRLTVT.

The CDR3 region is CASSNRQGGSTEAFF. The CDR3 region has the DNA TGTGCCAGCAGCAACCGACAGGGAGGGAGTACTGAAGCTTTCTTT. The V and J genes are TRBV7-2 and TRBJ1-1, with 7 nucleotides matching TRBD1. Losses at the gene ends were 5 bases for V and 5 bases for J; bases not matched to a gene: 11. This CDR3 region has 15 residues. Germline V gene data show CDR1 as SGHTA and CDR2 as FQGNSA.

This clonotype has a handful of counts. V and J are TRBV6-6 and TRBJ1-1; tentatively, D is TRBD1 (5 bases). The CDR3 has 13 amino acids. Germline CDR1 reads MNHNY; CDR2 reads SVGAGI (reference sequence). V gave up 7 bases and J gave up 7 bases, with 16 bases separating them. The CDR3 sequence is CASNLGLSGEAFF. DNA for the CDR3: TGTGCCAGCAACCTGGGACTCAGCGGTGAAGCTTTCTTT.

There are many counts of this clonotype. Because it lacks the conserved phenylalanine or tryptophan at the end, this CDR3 is likely a read error. The DNA is omitted, as the CDR3 cannot be located on it reliably, and the CDR3 follows TCRdb's listing. V gene TRBV4-1 combines with J gene TRBJ1-2; the table's TRBD1 call for D was not verified on the DNA. In germline, CDR1 is MGHRA, CDR2 YSYEKL. 9 amino acids form the CDR3, both terminal residues included. This CDR3 is CASSQSGTN.

This clonotype was observed at least ten times. The chain uses TRBV11-2 and TRBJ2-3, with D uncertain. The V gene's germline CDR1 is SGHAT and CDR2 FQNNGV. V lost 4 bases, J lost 4 bases, and 9 bases lay in between. The CDR3 is 13 amino acids. The CDR3 DNA is TGTGCCAGCAGCTCCCGGTCAGCAGATACGCAGTATTTT. Protein sequence: CASSSRSADTQYF. The whole variable domain, filled in from reference TRBV11-2 and TRBJ2-3, reads EAGVAQSPRYKIIEKRQSVAFWCNPISGHATLYWYQQILGQGPKLLIQFQNNGVVDDSQLPKDRFSAERLKGVDSTLKIQPAKLEDSAVYLCASSSRSADTQYFGPGTRLTVL.

The rearrangement joins TRBV4-1 to TRBJ1-4; D unclear. The CDR3 sequence is 16 residues long. Germline assignment: CDR1 MGHRA and CDR2 YSYEKL. V was pared by 3 bases and J by 0 bases, with 11 bases between. The CDR3 region has the DNA TGCGCCAGCAGCCAGTTGGAGGCGGCAACTAATGAAAAACTGTTTTTT. This gives the protein CASSQLEAATNEKLFF.

The rearrangement uses TRBV3-1 and TRBJ2-6; a possible D gene is TRBD1 (6 bases). V lost 4 bases, J lost 1 base, and 11 bases lay in between. This CDR3 has 16 amino acids. Germline V gene data show CDR1 as LGHDT and CDR2 as YNNKEL (reference sequence). The CDR3 DNA is TGTGCCAGCAGCCCCACAGGGCGGTCTGGGGCCAACGTCCTGACTTTC. Amino acid sequence: CASSPTGRSGANVLTF.

The chain recombines TRBV7-2 with TRBJ1-1; D ambiguous. The germline V and J ends were trimmed by 1 base and 1 base, with 7 bases remaining between them. This CDR3 region has 14 residues. Germline lookup yields CDR1 SGHTA and CDR2 FQGNSA. DNA of the CDR3: TGTGCCAGCAGCTTAGGATTCGGGAACACTGAAGCTTTCTTT. Translating it yields CASSLGFGNTEAFF.

V is TRBV20-1 and J is TRBJ1-3; 7 bases agree with TRBD1. The CDR3 has 16 residues. In germline, CDR1 is DFQATT, CDR2 SNEGSKA (reference sequence). V lost 2 bases to trimming and J lost 3 bases; unmatched junction nucleotides: 10. The CDR3: CSARPLRQGFGNTIYF. Written as DNA, the CDR3 is TGCAGTGCTAGACCCCTTCGACAGGGTTTTGGAAACACCATATATTTT.

In this sample, this clonotype turned up a few times. V and J are TRBV25-1 and TRBJ2-4; the D call may be TRBD1 or TRBD2 (5 bases each). Germline lookup yields CDR1 MGHDK and CDR2 SYGVNS. CDR3 size: 14 residues. The germline V and J ends were trimmed by 4 bases and 8 bases, with 15 bases remaining between them. The CDR3 here is CASSASSGRHIQYF. The CDR3 bases are TGTGCCAGCAGTGCAAGCTCGGGACGGCACATTCAGTACTTC.